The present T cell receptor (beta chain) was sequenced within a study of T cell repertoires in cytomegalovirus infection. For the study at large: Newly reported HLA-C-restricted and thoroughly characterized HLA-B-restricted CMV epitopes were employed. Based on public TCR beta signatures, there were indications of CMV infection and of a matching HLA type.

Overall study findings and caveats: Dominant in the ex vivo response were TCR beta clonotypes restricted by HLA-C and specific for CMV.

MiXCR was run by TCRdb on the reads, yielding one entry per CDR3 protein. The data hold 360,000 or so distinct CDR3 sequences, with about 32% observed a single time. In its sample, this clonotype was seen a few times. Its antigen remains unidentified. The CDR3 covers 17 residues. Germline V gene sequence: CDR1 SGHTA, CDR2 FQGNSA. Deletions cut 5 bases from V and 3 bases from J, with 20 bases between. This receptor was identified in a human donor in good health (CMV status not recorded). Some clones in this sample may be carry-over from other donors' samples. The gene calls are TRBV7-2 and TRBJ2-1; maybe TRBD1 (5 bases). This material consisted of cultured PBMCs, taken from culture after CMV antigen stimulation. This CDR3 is CASSQGLGVPDYNEQFF. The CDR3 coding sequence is TGTGCCAGCAGCCAGGGTCTAGGGGTCCCGGACTACAATGAGCAGTTCTTC.